Sequencing of this T cell receptor (beta chain) was carried out in a study of tumor-infiltrating lymphocytes in localized non-small cell lung cancer. As for the study in general: Patients included smokers and never-smokers with various histologies, some sampled after neoadjuvant chemotherapy. Study-wide points: Available tissue quantity limited TCR sequencing to a patient subset. Immunotypes IM1 and IM2 had similar TCR-derived T-cell fractions.

This CDR3 has 16 amino acids. Germline CDR1 reads SGHDT; CDR2 reads YYEEEE. The J segment lost 5 bases and the V segment lost 0 bases, leaving 7 bases of the junction unmatched. Generated by immunoSEQ multiplex PCR, the TCRdb table keeps only in-frame clones and is missing some. The repertoire holds 9,500 to 13,000 clones, with around 76% as singletons. Notes on this clone: Its antigen is unknown.

The TCR was taken from a human donor with non-small cell lung cancer. The rearrangement joins TRBV5-6 to TRBJ2-5; 10 bases line up with TRBD2. Input material: uninvolved lung tissue not adjacent to the tumor. The CDR3 DNA reads as TGTGCCAGCAGCTTGGTGGGAGCGGGGGGGGACGAGACCCAGTACTTC. Translation gives CASSLVGAGGDETQYF. The full variable domain, in which reference TRBV5-6 and TRBJ2-5 provide the parts outside the CDR3, is DAGVTQSPTHLIKTRGQQVTLRCSPKSGHDTVSWYQQALGQGPQFIFQYYEEEERQRGNFPDRFSGHQFPNYSSELNVNALLLGDSALYLCASSLVGAGGDETQYFGPGTRLLVL.